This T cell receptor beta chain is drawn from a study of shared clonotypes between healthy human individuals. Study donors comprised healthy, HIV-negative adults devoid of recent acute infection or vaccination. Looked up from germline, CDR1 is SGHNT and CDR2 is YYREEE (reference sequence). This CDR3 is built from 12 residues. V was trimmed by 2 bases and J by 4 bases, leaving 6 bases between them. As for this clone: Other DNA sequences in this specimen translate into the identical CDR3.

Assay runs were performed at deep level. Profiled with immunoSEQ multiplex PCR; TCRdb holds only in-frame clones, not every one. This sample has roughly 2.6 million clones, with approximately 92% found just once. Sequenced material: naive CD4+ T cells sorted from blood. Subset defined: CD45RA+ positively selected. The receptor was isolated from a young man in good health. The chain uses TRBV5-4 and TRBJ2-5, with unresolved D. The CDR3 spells CASSLLGETQYF. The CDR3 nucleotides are TGTGCCAGCAGCTTACTGGGAGAGACCCAGTACTTC.